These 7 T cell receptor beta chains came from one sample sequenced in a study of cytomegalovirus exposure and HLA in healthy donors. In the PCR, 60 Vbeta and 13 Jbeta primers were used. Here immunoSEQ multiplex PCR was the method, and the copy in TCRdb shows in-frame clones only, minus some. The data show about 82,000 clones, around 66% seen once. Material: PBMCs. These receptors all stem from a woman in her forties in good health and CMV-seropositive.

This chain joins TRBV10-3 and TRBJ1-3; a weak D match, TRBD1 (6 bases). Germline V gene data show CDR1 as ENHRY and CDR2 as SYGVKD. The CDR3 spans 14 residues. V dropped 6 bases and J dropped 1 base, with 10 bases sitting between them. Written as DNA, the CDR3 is TGTGCCATCAGAGGGGACATTTCTGGAAACACCATATATTTT. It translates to CAIRGDISGNTIYF.

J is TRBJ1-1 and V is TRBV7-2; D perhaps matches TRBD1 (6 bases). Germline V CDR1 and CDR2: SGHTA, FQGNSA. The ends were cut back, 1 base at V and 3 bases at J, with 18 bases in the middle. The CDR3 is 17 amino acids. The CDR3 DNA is TGTGCCAGCAGCTTAGGACGCTTGGCAGGGGCGTACACTGAAGCTTTCTTT. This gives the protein CASSLGRLAGAYTEAFF.

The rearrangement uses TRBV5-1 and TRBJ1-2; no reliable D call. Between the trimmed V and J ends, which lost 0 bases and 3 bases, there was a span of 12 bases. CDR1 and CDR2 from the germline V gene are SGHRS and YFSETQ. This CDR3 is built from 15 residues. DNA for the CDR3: TGCGCCAGCAGCTTGGGGTCCTATAGCGACTATGGCTACACCTTC. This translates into CASSLGSYSDYGYTF.

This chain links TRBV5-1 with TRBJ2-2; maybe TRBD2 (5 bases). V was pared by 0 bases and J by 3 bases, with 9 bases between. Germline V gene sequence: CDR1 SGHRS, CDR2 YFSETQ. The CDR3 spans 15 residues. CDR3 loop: CASSLGTLYTGELFF. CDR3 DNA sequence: TGCGCCAGCAGCTTGGGGACTCTATACACCGGGGAGCTGTTTTTT.

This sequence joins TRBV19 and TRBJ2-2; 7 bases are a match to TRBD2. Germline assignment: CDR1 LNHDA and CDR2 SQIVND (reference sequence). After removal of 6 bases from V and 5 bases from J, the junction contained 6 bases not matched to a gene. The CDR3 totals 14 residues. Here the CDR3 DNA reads TGTGCCAGTAGGGGAGGGGAAAGAACCGGGGAGCTGTTTTTT. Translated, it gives CASRGGERTGELFF.

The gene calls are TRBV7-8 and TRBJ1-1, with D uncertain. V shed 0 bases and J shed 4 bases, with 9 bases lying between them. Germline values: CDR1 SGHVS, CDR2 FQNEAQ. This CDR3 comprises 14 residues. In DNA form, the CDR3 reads TGTGCCAGCAGCTTAGCCTCCAGAAGCACTGAAGCTTTCTTT. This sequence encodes CASSLASRSTEAFF.

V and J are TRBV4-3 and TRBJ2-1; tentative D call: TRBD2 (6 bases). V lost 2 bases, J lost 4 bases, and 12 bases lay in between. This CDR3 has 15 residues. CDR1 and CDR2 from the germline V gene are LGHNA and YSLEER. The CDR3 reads CASSQFRGTYNEQFF. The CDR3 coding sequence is TGCGCCAGCAGCCAATTCCGCGGGACTTACAATGAGCAGTTCTTC.